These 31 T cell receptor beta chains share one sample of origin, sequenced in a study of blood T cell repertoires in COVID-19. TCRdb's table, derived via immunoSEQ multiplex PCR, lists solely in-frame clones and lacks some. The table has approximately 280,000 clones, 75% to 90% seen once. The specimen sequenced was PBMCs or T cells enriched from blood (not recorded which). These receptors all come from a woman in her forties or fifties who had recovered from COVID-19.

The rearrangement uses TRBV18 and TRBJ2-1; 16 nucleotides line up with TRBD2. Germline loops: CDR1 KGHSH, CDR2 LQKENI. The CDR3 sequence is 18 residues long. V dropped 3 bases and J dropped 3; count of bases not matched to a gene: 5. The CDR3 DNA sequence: TGTGCCAGCTCACCTCCGGGACTAGCGGGAGGGGGCTACAATGAGCAGTTCTTC. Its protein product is CASSPPGLAGGGYNEQFF. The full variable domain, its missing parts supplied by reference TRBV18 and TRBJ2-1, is NAGVMQNPRHLVRRRGQEARLRCSPMKGHSHVYWYRQLPEEGLKFMVYLQKENIIDESGMPKERFSAEFPKEGPSILRIQQVVRGDSAAYFCASSPPGLAGGGYNEQFFGPGTRLTVL.

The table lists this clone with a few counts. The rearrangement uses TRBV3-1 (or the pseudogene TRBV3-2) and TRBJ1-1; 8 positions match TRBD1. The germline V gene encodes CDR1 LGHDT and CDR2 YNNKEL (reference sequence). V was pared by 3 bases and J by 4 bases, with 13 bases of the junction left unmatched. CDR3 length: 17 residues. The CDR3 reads CASSHPKGQGYITEAFF. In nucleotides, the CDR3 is TGTGCCAGCAGCCACCCCAAAGGACAGGGTTATATCACTGAAGCTTTCTTT.

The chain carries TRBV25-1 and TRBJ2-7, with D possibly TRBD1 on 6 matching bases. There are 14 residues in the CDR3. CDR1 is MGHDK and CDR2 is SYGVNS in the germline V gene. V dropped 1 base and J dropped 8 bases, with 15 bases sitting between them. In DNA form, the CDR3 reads TGTGCCAGCAGTGAATGGGCAGGGGCTGTGAAGCAGTACTTC. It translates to CASSEWAGAVKQYF.

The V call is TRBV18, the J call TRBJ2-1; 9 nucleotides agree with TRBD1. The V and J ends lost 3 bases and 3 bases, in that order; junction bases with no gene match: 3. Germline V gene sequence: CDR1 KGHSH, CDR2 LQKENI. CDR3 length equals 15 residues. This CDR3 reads CASSPGQGIYNEQFF. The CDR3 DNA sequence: TGTGCCAGCTCACCCGGACAGGGGATCTACAATGAGCAGTTCTTC.

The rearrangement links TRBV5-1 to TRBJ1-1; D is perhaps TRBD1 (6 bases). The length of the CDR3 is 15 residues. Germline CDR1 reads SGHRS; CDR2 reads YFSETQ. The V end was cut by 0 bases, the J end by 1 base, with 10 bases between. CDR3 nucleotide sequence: TGCGCCAGCAGCTTGGAGGGCAGGGGGAACACTGAAGCTTTCTTT. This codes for CASSLEGRGNTEAFF.

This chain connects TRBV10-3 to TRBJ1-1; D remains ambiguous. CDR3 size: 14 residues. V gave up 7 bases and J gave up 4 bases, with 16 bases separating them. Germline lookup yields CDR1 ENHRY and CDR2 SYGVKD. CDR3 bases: TGTGCCATCAAGTCGAGGGTGGGAGGCACTGAAGCTTTCTTT. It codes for CAIKSRVGGTEAFF.

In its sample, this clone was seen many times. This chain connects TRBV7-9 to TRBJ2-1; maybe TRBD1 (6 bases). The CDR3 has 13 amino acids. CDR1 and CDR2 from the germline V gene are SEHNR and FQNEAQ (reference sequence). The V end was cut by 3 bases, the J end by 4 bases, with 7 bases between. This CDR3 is CASSLDSYNEQFF. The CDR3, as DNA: TGTGCCAGCAGCTTGGACAGTTACAATGAGCAGTTCTTC. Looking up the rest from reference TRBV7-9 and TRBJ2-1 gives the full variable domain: DTGVSQNPRHKITKRGQNVTFRCDPISEHNRLYWYRQTLGQGPEFLTYFQNEAQLEKSRLLSDRFSAERPKGSFSTLEIQRTEQGDSAMYLCASSLDSYNEQFFGPGTRLTVL.

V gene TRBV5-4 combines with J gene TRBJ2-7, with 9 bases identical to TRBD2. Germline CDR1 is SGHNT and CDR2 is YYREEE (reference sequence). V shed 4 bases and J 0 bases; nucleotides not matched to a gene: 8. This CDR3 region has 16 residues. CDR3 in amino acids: CASSGNSGGPSYEQYF. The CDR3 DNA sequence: TGTGCCAGCAGCGGAAATAGCGGGGGCCCCTCCTACGAGCAGTACTTC.

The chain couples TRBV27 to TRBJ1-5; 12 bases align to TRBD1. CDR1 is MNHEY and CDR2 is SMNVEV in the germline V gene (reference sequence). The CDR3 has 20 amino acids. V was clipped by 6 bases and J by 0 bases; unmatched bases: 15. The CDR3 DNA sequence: TGTGCCAGCAGACAATTAACCGGGACAGGGGGCATTAATAGCAATCAGCCCCAGCATTTT. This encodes CASRQLTGTGGINSNQPQHF.

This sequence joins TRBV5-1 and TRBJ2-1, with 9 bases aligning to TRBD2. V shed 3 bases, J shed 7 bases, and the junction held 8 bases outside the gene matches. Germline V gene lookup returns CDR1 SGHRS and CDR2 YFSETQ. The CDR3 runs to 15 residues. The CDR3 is CASSWQRGASNEQFF. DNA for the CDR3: TGCGCCAGCAGCTGGCAGCGGGGGGCAAGTAATGAGCAGTTCTTC.

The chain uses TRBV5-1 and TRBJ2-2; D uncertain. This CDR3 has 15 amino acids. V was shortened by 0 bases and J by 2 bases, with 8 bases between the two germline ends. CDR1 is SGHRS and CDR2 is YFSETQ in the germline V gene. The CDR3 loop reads CASSLVQSNTGELFF. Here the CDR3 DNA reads TGCGCCAGCAGCTTGGTACAGAGTAACACCGGGGAGCTGTTTTTT.

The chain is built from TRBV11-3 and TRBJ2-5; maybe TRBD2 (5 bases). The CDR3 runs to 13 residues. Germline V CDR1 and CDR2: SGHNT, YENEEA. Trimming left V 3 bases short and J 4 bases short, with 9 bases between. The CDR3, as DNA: TGTGCCAGCAGCTTCGGGGTGGTAGAGACCCAGTACTTC. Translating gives CASSFGVVETQYF.

The CDR3 loop is CASSLEDSLEAFF. The DNA of the CDR3 is TGCGCCAGCAGCTTGGAGGACAGCTTAGAAGCTTTCTTT. The V call is TRBV5-1, the J call TRBJ1-1; tentatively, D is TRBD1 (6 bases). V gave up 0 bases and J gave up 8 bases, with 11 bases separating them. The CDR3 sequence is 13 residues long. Germline CDR1 and CDR2: SGHRS and YFSETQ.

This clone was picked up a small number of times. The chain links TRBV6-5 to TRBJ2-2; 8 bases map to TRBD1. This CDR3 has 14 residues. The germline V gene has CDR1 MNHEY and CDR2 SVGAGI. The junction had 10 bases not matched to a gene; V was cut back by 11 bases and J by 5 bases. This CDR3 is CAGNDRGRTGELFF. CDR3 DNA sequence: TGTGCCGGTAACGACAGGGGACGGACCGGGGAGCTGTTTTTT.

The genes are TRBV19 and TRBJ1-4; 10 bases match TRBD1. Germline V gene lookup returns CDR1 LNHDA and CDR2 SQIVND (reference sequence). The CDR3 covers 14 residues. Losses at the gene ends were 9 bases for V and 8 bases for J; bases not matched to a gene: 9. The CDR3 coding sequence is TGTGCCAGCGCGGGAATGGGACAGGGGGAAAAACTGTTTTTT. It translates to CASAGMGQGEKLFF.

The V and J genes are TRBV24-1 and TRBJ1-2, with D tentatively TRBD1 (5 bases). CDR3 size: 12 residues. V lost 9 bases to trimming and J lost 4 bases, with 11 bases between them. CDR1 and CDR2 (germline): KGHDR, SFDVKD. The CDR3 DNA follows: TGTGCCACCGGGGGGATTTCCTATGGCTACACCTTC. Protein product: CATGGISYGYTF.

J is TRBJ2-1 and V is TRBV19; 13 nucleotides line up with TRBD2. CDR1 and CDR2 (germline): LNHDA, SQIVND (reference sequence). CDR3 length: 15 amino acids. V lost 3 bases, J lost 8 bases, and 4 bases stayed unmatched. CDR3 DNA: TGTGCCAGTAGTATTACTAGCGGGAGGGCGGATGAGCAGTTCTTC. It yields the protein CASSITSGRADEQFF.

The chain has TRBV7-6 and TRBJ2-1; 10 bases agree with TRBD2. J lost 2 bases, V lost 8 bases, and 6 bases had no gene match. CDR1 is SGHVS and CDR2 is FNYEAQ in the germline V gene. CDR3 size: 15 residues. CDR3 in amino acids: CASGGTSGTYNEQFF. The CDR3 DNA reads TGTGCCAGCGGCGGAACTAGCGGGACCTACAATGAGCAGTTCTTC.

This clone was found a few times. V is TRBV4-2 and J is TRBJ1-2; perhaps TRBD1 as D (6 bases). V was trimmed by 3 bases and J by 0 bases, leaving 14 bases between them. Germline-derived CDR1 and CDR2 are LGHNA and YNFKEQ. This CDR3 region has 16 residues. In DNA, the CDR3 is TGTGCCAGCAGCCACGCGGACAGTCGAGCTAACTATGGCTACACCTTC. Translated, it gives CASSHADSRANYGYTF.

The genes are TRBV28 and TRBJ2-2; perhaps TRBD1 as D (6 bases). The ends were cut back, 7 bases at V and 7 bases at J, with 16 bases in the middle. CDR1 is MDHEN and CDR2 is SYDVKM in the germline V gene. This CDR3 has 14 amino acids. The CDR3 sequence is CASTGTRKVGELFF. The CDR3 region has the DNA TGTGCCAGCACCGGGACACGGAAAGTCGGGGAGCTGTTTTTT. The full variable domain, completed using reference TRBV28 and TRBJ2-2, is DVKVTQSSRYLVKRTGEKVFLECVQDMDHENMFWYRQDPGLGLRLIYFSYDVKMKEKGDIPEGYSVSREKKERFSLILESASTNQTSMYLCASTGTRKVGELFFGEGSRLTVL.

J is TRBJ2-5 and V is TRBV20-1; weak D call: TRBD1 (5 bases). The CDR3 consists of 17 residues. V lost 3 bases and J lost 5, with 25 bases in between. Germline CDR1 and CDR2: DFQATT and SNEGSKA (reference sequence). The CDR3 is CSASPIKGWGQQETQYF. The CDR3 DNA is TGCAGTGCTAGTCCTATAAAGGGTTGGGGCCAGCAGGAGACCCAGTACTTC.

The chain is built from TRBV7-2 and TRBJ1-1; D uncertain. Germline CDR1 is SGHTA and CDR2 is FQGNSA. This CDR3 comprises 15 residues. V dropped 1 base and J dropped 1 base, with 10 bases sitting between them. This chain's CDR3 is CASSLGVVTNTEAFF. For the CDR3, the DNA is TGTGCCAGCAGCTTAGGAGTGGTCACGAACACTGAAGCTTTCTTT.

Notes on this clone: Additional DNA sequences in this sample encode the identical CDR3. CDR3 in amino acids: CASSLEGGQVTEAFF. The CDR3 DNA sequence: TGCGCCAGCAGCTTGGAGGGGGGGCAAGTCACTGAAGCTTTCTTT. V usage is TRBV5-1 and J usage is TRBJ1-1; tentative D call: TRBD1 (6 bases). CDR1 SGHRS and CDR2 YFSETQ come from the germline V gene. CDR3 size: 15 residues. Trimming took 0 bases from V and 4 from J, leaving 13 bases between them.

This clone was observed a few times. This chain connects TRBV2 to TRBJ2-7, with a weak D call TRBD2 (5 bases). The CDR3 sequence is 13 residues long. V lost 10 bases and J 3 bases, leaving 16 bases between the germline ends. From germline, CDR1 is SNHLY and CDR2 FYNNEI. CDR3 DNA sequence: TGTGCCACCCGACTACTCCCAGACTACGAGCAGTACTTC. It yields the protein CATRLLPDYEQYF.

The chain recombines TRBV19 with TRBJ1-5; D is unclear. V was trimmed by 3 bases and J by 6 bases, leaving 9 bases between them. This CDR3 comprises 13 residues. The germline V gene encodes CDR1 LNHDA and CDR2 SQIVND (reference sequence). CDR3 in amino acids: CASSMTIGQPQHF. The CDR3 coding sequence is TGTGCCAGTAGTATGACAATAGGTCAGCCCCAGCATTTT.

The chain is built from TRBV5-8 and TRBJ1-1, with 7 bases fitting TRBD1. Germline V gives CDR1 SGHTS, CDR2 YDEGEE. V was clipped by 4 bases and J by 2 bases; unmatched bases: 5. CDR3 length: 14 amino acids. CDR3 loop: CASSPGQPNTEAFF. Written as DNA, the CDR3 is TGTGCCAGCAGCCCGGGACAGCCTAACACTGAAGCTTTCTTT.

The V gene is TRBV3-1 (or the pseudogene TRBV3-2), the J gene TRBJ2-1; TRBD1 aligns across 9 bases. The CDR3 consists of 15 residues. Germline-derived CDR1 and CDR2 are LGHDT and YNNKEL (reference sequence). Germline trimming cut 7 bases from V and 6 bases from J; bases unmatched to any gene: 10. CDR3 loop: CASTPDRGWVNEQFF. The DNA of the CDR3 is TGTGCCAGCACCCCTGACAGGGGGTGGGTCAATGAGCAGTTCTTC.

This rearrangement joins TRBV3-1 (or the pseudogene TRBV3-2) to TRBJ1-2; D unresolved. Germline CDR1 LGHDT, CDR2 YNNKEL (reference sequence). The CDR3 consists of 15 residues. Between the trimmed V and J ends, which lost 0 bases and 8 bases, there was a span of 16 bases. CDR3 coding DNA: TGTGCCAGCAGCCAAGATCTCTCCCGAGCGGGAGGCTACACCTTC. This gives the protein CASSQDLSRAGGYTF.

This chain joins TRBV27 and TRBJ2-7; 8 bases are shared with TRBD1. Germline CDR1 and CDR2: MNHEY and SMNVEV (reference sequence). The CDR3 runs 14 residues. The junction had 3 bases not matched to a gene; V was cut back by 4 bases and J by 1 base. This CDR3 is CASSWDRQSYEQYF. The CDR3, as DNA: TGTGCCAGCAGTTGGGACAGGCAGTCCTACGAGCAGTACTTC.

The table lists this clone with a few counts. CDR3 sequence: CASSPRTSFAFF. In DNA form, the CDR3 reads TGTGCCAGCAGCCCTAGGACTAGTTTCGCTTTCTTT. V gene TRBV6-2 or TRBV6-3 combines with J gene TRBJ1-1; D is undetermined. Trimming pared 6 bases from V and 11 bases from J, leaving 16 bases between. The CDR3 totals 12 residues. CDR1 MNHEY and CDR2 SVGEGT come from the germline V gene.

CDR3 sequence (DNA): TGCGCCAGCAGCCCTAATGGGGCCGAGCAGTTCTTC. It codes for CASSPNGAEQFF. The J gene is TRBJ2-1, the V gene TRBV5-1, with D perhaps matching TRBD1 (5 bases). Germline CDR1 reads SGHRS; CDR2 reads YFSETQ. This CDR3 is built from 12 residues. Trimming took off 4 bases at V and 10 bases at J, with 12 bases between the two ends.